The 5 T cell receptor beta chains in this list originate from one sample, sequenced in a study of T-cell reconstitution after alpha-beta-depleted transplantation in children. Researchers prepared the TCRbeta library using unique molecular identifiers, the study reports. TCRdb passed the PCR reads through MiXCR, listing each CDR3 protein once. The sample has around 200,000 distinct CDR3 sequences; about 9.5% are singletons. The input for sequencing was PBMCs from the stem cell graft donor, taken from the stem cell graft. The receptors shown here come from a human donor who donated a stem cell graft to a child with acute lymphoblastic leukemia.

This chain uses TRBV27 with TRBJ2-3, with 11 bases identical to TRBD2. V lost 3 bases, J lost 0 bases, and 2 bases stayed unmatched. Germline V lookup: CDR1 MNHEY, CDR2 SMNVEV (reference sequence). The CDR3 has 16 amino acids. The CDR3 nucleotides read TGTGCCAGCAGTTTGGGACTAGCGGACAGCACAGATACGCAGTATTTT. Translated, it gives CASSLGLADSTDTQYF.

V is TRBV4-2 and J is TRBJ2-2; tentatively, D is TRBD2 (5 bases). V lost 0 bases and J lost 3, with 11 bases in between. The CDR3 is made up of 16 amino acids. Germline CDR1 LGHNA, CDR2 YNFKEQ. The CDR3, as DNA: TGTGCCAGCAGCCAAGATCCTAGCCAGGACACCGGGGAGCTGTTTTTT. It yields the protein CASSQDPSQDTGELFF.

In this sample, this clonotype turned up a few times. The chain uses TRBV6-5 and TRBJ2-3; D not certain. Germline V CDR1 and CDR2: MNHEY, SVGAGI. Trimming pared 8 bases from V and 5 bases from J, leaving 5 bases between. The CDR3 is 10 amino acids. CDR3 DNA: TGTGCCAGCCGGCGAGATACGCAGTATTTT. Translated, it gives CASRRDTQYF.

This clonotype has just a few counts. J is TRBJ1-1 and V is TRBV11-2, with D perhaps TRBD1 (6 bases). The V gene lost 6 bases and the J gene lost 0 bases, with 11 bases spanning the gap. Germline V gene data show CDR1 as SGHAT and CDR2 as FQNNGV. The CDR3 is 14 amino acids. The DNA for the CDR3 is TGTGCCAGCAGATCCGGGACACTGAACACTGAAGCTTTCTTT. Its translation: CASRSGTLNTEAFF.

The V call is TRBV6-5, the J call TRBJ2-2; D is unclear. The germline V and J ends were trimmed by 4 bases and 0 bases, with 6 bases remaining between them. The CDR3 loop spans 14 amino acids. Germline V gene sequence: CDR1 MNHEY, CDR2 SVGAGI. The CDR3 DNA sequence: TGTGCCAGCAGTTTCGCGGCGAACACCGGGGAGCTGTTTTTT. It codes for CASSFAANTGELFF.